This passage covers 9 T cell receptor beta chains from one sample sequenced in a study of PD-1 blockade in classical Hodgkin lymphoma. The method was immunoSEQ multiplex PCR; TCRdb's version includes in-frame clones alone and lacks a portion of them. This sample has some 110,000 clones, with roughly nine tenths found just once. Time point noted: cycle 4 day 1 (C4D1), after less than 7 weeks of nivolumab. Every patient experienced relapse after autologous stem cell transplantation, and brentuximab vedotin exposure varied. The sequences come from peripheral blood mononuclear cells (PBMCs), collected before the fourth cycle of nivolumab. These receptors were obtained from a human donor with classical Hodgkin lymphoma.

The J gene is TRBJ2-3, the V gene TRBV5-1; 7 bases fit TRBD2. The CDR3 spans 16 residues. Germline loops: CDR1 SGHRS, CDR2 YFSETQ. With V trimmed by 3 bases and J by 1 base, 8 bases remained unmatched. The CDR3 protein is CASSSGGTSGTDTQYF. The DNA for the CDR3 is TGCGCCAGCAGCTCGGGTGGTACTAGCGGCACAGATACGCAGTATTTT.

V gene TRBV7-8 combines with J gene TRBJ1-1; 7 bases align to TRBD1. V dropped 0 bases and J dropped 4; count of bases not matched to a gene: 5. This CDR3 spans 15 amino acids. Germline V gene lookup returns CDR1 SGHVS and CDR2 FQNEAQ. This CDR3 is CASSLADRLGTEAFF. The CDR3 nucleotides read TGTGCCAGCAGCTTAGCGGACAGGCTGGGCACTGAAGCTTTCTTT.

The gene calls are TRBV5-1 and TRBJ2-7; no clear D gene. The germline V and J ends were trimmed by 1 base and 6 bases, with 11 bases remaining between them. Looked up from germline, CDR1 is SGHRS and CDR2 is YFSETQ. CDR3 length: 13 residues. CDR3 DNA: TGCGCCAGCAGCTTGTCGGAGACTTCCGAGCAGTACTTC. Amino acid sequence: CASSLSETSEQYF.

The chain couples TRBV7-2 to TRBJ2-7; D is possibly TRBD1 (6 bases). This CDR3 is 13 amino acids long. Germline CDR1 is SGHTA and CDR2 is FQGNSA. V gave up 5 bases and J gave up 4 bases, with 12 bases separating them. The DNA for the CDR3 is TGTGCCAGCAGCCTGGGGACAATTTACGAGCAGTACTTC. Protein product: CASSLGTIYEQYF.

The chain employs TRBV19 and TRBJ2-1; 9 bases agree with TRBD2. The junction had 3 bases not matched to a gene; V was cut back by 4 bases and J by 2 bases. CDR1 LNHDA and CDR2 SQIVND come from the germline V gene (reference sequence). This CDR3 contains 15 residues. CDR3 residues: CASSTLAGAYNEQFF. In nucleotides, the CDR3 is TGTGCCAGTAGTACCTTAGCGGGAGCCTACAATGAGCAGTTCTTC.

CDR3 sequence (DNA): TGTGCCAGCAGCTTATCAGAGACTAGCGGACAAGAGACCCAGTACTTC. Translated: CASSLSETSGQETQYF. The chain recombines TRBV7-6 with TRBJ2-5; 9 bases agree with TRBD2. The CDR3 extends over 16 amino acids. The germline V gene encodes CDR1 SGHVS and CDR2 FNYEAQ. V trimming: 2 bases; J trimming: 2 bases; junction bases outside the gene matches: 6. The full variable domain, with the rest looked up from reference TRBV7-6 and TRBJ2-5, is GAGVSQSPRYKVTKRGQDVALRCDPISGHVSLYWYRQALGQGPEFLTYFNYEAQQDKSGLPNDRFSAERPEGSISTLTIQRTEQRDSAMYRCASSLSETSGQETQYFGPGTRLLVL.

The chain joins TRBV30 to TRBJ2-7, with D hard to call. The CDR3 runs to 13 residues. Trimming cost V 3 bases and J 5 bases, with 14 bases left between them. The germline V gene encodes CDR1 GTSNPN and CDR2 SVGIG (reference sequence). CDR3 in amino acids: CAWRGPGVNEQYF. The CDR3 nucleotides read TGTGCCTGGAGAGGGCCTGGGGTAAACGAGCAGTACTTC.

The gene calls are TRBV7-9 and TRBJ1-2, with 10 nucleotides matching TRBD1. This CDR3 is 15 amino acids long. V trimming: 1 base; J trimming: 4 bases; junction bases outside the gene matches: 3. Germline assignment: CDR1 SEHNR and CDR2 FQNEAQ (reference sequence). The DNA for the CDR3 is TGTGCCAGCAGCTTAGGGGGGACAGGGGCCTATGGCTACACCTTC. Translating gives CASSLGGTGAYGYTF.

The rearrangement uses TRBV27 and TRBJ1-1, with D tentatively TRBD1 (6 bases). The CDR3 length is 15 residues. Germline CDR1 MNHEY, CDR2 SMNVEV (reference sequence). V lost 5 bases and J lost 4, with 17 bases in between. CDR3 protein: CASSLRGGWSTEAFF. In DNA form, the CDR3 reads TGTGCCAGCAGTCTCCGAGGGGGATGGAGCACTGAAGCTTTCTTT.